The 7 T cell receptor beta chains in this list originate from one sample, sequenced in a study of cytomegalovirus exposure and HLA in healthy donors. The PCR contained 60 Vbeta and 13 Jbeta primers. Produced via immunoSEQ multiplex PCR; TCRdb's table is partial and in-frame only. The listing contains about 160,000 clones. What was sequenced was PBMCs. All receptors come from a woman aged 55-69 years in good health and CMV-seronegative.

V is TRBV11-1 and J is TRBJ2-3; 16 bases fit TRBD2. V trimming: 4 bases; J trimming: 8 bases; junction bases outside the gene matches: 6. Germline V gene sequence: CDR1 SGHAT, CDR2 FQDESV (reference sequence). The CDR3 loop spans 16 amino acids. The CDR3 DNA follows: TGTGCCAGCAGCTCGGGACTAGCGGGGGGGGCCGGTACGCAGTATTTT. Its translation is CASSSGLAGGAGTQYF.

J is TRBJ2-2 and V is TRBV5-1; 9 nucleotides align to TRBD2. V was clipped by 4 bases and J by 5 bases; unmatched bases: 12. The CDR3 spans 17 residues. Germline assignment: CDR1 SGHRS and CDR2 YFSETQ. The CDR3 bases are TGCGCCAGCAGCCCACTCGCCAGCGGGGGGATAACCGGGGAGCTGTTTTTT. Its translation is CASSPLASGGITGELFF.

The V gene is TRBV15, the J gene TRBJ2-5; possible D gene TRBD2, 6 bases. The DNA end lines up better with TRBJ2-7; the J call may be wrong. The CDR3 runs to 14 residues. Looked up from germline, CDR1 is LNHNV and CDR2 is YYDKDF (reference sequence). This chain's CDR3 is CATRPGLNSYEQYF. CDR3 DNA sequence: TGTGCCACCAGACCGGGACTGAATTCCTACGAGCAGTACTTC.

J is TRBJ1-4 and V is TRBV18; 7 nucleotides line up with TRBD1. Germline V gene sequence: CDR1 KGHSH, CDR2 LQKENI. This CDR3 has 13 residues. The V segment lost 6 bases and the J segment 8 bases; nucleotides outside the gene matches: 6. This chain's CDR3 is CASSSHRGEKLFF. The CDR3 DNA reads TGTGCCAGCTCGTCTCACAGGGGCGAAAAACTGTTTTTT.

The rearrangement links TRBV15 to TRBJ2-4; TRBD1 agrees at 7 bases. The CDR3 loop spans 13 amino acids. V was pared by 5 bases and J by 5 bases, with 3 bases of the junction left unmatched. Germline V gene data show CDR1 as LNHNV and CDR2 as YYDKDF (reference sequence). The CDR3 loop is CATSQGTENIQYF. The DNA of the CDR3 is TGTGCCACCAGCCAGGGGACAGAAAACATTCAGTACTTC.

V and J are TRBV5-1 and TRBJ2-1, with 7 bases that match TRBD2. Germline V CDR1 and CDR2: SGHRS, YFSETQ. V lost 2 bases, J lost 8 bases, and 10 bases stayed unmatched. The CDR3 spans 15 residues. The CDR3 here is CASSFSGWAQDEQFF. CDR3 nucleotides: TGCGCCAGCAGCTTTAGCGGGTGGGCACAGGATGAGCAGTTCTTC.

This chain uses TRBV4-2 with TRBJ2-7, with 10 bases identical to TRBD1. The CDR3 has 16 amino acids. Germline V gives CDR1 LGHNA, CDR2 YNFKEQ. The V gene end was trimmed by 2 bases and the J gene end by 3 bases; junction bases not matched to a gene: 7. The CDR3 sequence: CASSQSGTGDFYEQYF. The CDR3 DNA reads TGTGCCAGCAGCCAATCCGGGACAGGGGATTTCTACGAGCAGTACTTC.